This T cell receptor beta chain stems from a study of Tregs in tolerant kidney transplant recipients. Per the germline V gene, CDR1 is MGHDK and CDR2 is SYGVNS. The CDR3 length is 14 residues. The J segment lost 7 bases and the V segment lost 2 bases, leaving 5 bases of the junction unmatched. Measured with immunoSEQ multiplex PCR; TCRdb has only the in-frame clones, and not every one. The data show over 50,000 clones, approximately 85% seen once. There are a few counts of this clone. Its antigen is undetermined. Study results and limitations: Biological reproducibility was not directly addressed, but technical replication error appeared minimal. For some patients, primers changed over time, blocking nucleotide-level comparison. The small number of patients limits these findings pending further validation.

Material: Tregs from blood, obtained before the transplant. This receptor was identified in a human donor who received a combined kidney and bone marrow transplant. The chain carries TRBV25-1 and TRBJ1-2; 9 nucleotides align to TRBD1. The CDR3 protein is CASSENRDRVGYTF. The CDR3 DNA is TGTGCCAGCAGTGAAAACCGGGACAGGGTTGGCTACACCTTC.